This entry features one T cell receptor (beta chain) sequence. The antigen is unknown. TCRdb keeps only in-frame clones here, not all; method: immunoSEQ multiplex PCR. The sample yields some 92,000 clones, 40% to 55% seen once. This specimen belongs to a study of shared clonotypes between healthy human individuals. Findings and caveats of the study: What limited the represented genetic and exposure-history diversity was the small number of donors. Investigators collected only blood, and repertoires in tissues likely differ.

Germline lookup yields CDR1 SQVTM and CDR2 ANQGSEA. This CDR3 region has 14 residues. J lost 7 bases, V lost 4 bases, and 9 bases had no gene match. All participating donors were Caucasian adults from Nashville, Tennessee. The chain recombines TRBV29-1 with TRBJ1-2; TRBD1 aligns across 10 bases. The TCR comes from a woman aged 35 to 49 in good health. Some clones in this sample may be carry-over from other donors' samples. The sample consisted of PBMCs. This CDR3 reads CSVADRGRGRGYTF. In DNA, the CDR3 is TGCAGCGTTGCTGACAGGGGGCGAGGTCGTGGCTACACCTTC. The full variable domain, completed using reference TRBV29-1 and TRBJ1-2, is SAVISQKPSRDICQRGTSLTIQCQVDSQVTMMFWYRQQPGQSLTLIATANQGSEATYESGFVIDKFPISRPNLTFSTLTVSNMSPEDSSIYLCSVADRGRGRGYTFGSGTRLTVV.